The next 5 T cell receptor beta chains were all read from a single sample in a study of identical twins. TCRdb reanalysed the 5' RACE reads using MiXCR and keeps one entry per CDR3 protein. The sample lists 300,000 to 350,000 distinct CDR3 sequences, roughly an eighth seen once, with more than 6% in the top ten. The same data also contributed to another study, on yellow fever vaccine responses in identical twins.

Sequenced: CD8+ T cells sorted from blood. The receptors were sampled from a woman aged 18-29 years in good health.

The chain employs TRBV2 and TRBJ2-1, with 9 bases lining up with TRBD2. Trimming removed 10 bases from V and 0 bases from J; junction bases left unmatched: 7. The CDR3 sequence is 15 residues long. CDR1 and CDR2 from the germline V gene are SNHLY and FYNNEI. CDR3 sequence reads: CATVSGGLSYNEQFF. CDR3 nucleotides: TGTGCCACCGTTAGCGGGGGCCTCTCCTACAATGAGCAGTTCTTC.

CDR3 amino acids: CASSRGSGEQYV. Written as DNA, the CDR3 is TGTGCCAGCAGCCGAGGATCGGGGGAGCAGTACGTC. V is TRBV4-2 and J is TRBJ2-7; TRBD2 is a possible D gene (5 bases). From germline, CDR1 is LGHNA and CDR2 YNFKEQ. The CDR3 has 12 amino acids. V gave up 4 bases and J gave up 7 bases, with 11 bases separating them.

This clonotype was found a few times. The rearrangement links TRBV25-1 to TRBJ1-2; D call uncertain. Germline CDR1 MGHDK, CDR2 SYGVNS. There are 13 residues in the CDR3. Trimming left V 0 bases short and J 4 bases short, with 6 bases between. The CDR3 DNA follows: TGTGCCAGCAGTGAATACAGCTCCTATGGCTACACCTTC. As protein: CASSEYSSYGYTF.

The rearrangement uses TRBV9 and TRBJ1-5; D ambiguous. The CDR3 covers 14 residues. The germline V gene encodes CDR1 SGDLS and CDR2 YYNGEE. V was pared by 0 bases and J by 6 bases, with 10 bases between. The CDR3 bases are TGTGCCAGCAGCGTAGGACTTAATGGTCAGCCCCAGCATTTT. As protein: CASSVGLNGQPQHF.

The CDR3 DNA is TGTGCCAGCAGTCCCACAGGTGGATTTCCCTACGAGCAGTACTTC. Amino acids: CASSPTGGFPYEQYF. The V call is TRBV6-1, the J call TRBJ2-7; a weak D match, TRBD1 (5 bases). Germline CDR1 and CDR2: MNHNS and SASEGT. The CDR3 consists of 15 residues. V gave up 5 bases and J gave up 2 bases, with 16 bases separating them.